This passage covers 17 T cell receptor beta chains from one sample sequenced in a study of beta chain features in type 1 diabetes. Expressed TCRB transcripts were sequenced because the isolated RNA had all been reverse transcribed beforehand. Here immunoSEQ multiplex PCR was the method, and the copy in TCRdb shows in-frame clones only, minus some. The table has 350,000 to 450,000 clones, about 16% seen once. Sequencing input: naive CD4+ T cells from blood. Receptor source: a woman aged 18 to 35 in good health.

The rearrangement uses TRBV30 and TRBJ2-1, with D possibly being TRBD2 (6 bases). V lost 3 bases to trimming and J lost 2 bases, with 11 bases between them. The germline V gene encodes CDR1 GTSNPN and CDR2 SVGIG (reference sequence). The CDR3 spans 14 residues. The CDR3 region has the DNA TGTGCCTGGAGACGGGGGTTACCCTACAATGAGCAGTTCTTC. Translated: CAWRRGLPYNEQFF.

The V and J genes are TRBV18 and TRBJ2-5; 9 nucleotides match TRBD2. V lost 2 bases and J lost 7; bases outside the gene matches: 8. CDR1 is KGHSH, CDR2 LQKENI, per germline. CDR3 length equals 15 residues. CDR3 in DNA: TGTGCCAGCTCACCAGCCTCTAGCGGGATTAGGACCCAGTACTTC. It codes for CASSPASSGIRTQYF.

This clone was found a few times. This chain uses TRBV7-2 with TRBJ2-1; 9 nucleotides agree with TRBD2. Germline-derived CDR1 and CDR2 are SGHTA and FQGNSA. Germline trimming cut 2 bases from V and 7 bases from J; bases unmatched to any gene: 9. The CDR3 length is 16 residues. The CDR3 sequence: CASSLQAGGPGNEQFF. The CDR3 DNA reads TGTGCCAGCAGCTTACAGGCGGGAGGGCCAGGGAATGAGCAGTTCTTC.

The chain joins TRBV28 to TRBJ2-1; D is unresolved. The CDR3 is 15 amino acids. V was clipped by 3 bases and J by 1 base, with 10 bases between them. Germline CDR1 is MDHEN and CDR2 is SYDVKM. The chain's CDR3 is CASSFSGTSYNEQFF. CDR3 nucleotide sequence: TGTGCCAGCAGTTTCAGTGGCACATCCTACAATGAGCAGTTCTTC.

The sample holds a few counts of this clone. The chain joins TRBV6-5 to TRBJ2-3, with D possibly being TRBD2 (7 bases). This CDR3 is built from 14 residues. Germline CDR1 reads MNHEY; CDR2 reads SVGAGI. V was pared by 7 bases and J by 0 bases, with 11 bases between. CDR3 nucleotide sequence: TGTGCCAGCAAGGGGGGGCTTAGCACAGATACGCAGTATTTT. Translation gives CASKGGLSTDTQYF.

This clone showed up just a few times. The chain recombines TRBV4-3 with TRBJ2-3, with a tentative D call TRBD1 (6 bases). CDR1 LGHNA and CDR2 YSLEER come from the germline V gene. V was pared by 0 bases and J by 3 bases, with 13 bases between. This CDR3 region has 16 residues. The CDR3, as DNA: TGCGCCAGCAGCCAAGAAGGGGGACATCGGACAGATACGCAGTATTTT. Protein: CASSQEGGHRTDTQYF.

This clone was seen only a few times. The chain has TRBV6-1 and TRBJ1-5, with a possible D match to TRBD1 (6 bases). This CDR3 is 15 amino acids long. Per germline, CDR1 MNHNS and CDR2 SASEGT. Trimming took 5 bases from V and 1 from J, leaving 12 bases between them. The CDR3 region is CASSTGTPSNQPQHF. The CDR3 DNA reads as TGTGCCAGCAGTACAGGGACCCCGAGCAATCAGCCCCAGCATTTT.

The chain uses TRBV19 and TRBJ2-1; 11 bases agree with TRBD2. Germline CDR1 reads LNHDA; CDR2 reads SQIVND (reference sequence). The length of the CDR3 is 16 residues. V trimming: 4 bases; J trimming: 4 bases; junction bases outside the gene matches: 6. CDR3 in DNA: TGTGCCAGTAGTACCCTAATAGCGGGAGGGTACAATGAGCAGTTCTTC. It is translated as CASSTLIAGGYNEQFF. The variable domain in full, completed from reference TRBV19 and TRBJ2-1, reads DGGITQSPKYLFRKEGQNVTLSCEQNLNHDAMYWYRQDPGQGLRLIYYSQIVNDFQKGDIAEGYSVSREKKESFPLTVTSAQKNPTAFYLCASSTLIAGGYNEQFFGPGTRLTVL.

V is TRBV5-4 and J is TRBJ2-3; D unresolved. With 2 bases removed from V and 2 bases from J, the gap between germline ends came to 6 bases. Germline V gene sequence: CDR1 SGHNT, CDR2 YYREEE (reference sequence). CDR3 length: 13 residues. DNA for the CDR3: TGTGCCAGCAGCTTAAGCGTCACAGATACGCAGTATTTT. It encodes CASSLSVTDTQYF. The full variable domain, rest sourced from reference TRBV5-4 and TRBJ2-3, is ETGVTQSPTHLIKTRGQQVTLRCSSQSGHNTVSWYQQALGQGPQFIFQYYREEENGRGNFPPRFSGLQFPNYSSELNVNALELDDSALYLCASSLSVTDTQYFGPGTRLTVL.

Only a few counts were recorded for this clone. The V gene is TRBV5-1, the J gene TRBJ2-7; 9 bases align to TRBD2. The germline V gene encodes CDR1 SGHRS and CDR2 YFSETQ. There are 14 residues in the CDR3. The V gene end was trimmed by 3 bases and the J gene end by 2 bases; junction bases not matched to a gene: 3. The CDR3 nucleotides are TGCGCCAGCAGCTATGTAGCGGGGGCCTACGAGCAGTACTTC. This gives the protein CASSYVAGAYEQYF.

This chain's CDR3 is CASRQPGQVYEQYF. CDR3 bases: TGTGCCAGCAGACAACCGGGACAGGTTTACGAGCAGTACTTC. The chain links TRBV6-5 to TRBJ2-7, with TRBD1 identical over 8 bases. V was clipped by 6 bases and J by 4 bases; unmatched bases: 8. The germline V gene encodes CDR1 MNHEY and CDR2 SVGAGI. The CDR3 has 14 amino acids.

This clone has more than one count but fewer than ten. CDR3 region: CAISEKLAGSYNEQFF. CDR3 DNA sequence: TGTGCCATCAGTGAGAAACTAGCGGGCTCCTACAATGAGCAGTTCTTC. The V and J genes are TRBV10-3 and TRBJ2-1; TRBD2 matches 9 bases. The length of the CDR3 is 16 residues. From germline, CDR1 is ENHRY and CDR2 SYGVKD. J gave up 0 bases and V 2 bases, and 2 bases lay outside the gene matches.

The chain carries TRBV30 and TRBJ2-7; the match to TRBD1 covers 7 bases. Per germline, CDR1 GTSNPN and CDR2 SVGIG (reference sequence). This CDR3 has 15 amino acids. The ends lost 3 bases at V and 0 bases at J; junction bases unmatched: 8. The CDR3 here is CAWRTAGTVSYEQYF. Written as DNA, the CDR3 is TGTGCCTGGAGGACCGCCGGGACAGTCTCCTACGAGCAGTACTTC. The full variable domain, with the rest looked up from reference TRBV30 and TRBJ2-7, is SQTIHQWPATLVQPVGSPLSLECTVEGTSNPNLYWYRQAAGRGLQLLFYSVGIGQISSEVPQNLSASRPQDRQFILSSKKLLLSDSGFYLCAWRTAGTVSYEQYFGPGTRLTVT.

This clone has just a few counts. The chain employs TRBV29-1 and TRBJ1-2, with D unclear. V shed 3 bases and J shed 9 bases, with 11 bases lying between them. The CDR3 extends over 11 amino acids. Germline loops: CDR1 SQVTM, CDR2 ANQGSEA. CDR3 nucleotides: TGCAGCGTTGACGCATTGAGTCGCTACACCTTC. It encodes CSVDALSRYTF.

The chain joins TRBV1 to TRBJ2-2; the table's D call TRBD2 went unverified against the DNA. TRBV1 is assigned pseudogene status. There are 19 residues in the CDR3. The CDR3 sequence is CTSSQEHSGTSVSTGELFF. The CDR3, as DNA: TGCACCAGCAGCCAGGAGCATTCCGGGACTAGCGTGTCCACCGGGGAGCTGTTTTTT.

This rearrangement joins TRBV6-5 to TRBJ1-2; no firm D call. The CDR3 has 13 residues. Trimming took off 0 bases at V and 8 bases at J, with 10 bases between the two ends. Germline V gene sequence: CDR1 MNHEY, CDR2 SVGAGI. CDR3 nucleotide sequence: TGTGCCAGCAGTTACTCGCGAGCCGGGGGCTACACCTTC. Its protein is CASSYSRAGGYTF.

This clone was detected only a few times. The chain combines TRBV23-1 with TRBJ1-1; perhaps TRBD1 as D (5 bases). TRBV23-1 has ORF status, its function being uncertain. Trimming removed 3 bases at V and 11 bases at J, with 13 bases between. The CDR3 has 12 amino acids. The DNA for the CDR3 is TGCGCCAGCAGTCACGGAGTGCGGGGGGCTTTCTTT. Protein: CASSHGVRGAFF.